These 3 T cell receptor beta chains came from one sample sequenced in a study of T cells after yellow fever vaccination. TCRdb re-analysed the 5' RACE reads in MiXCR, keeping a single row per CDR3 protein. Here the sample spans just over 300,000 distinct CDR3 sequences, 3.6% being singletons. This sample comprised PBMCs, obtained on the day of the yellow fever booster vaccination. These receptors originate from a man aged 18 to 30 who received the YFV17D yellow fever vaccine.

This clonotype was seen repeatedly, ten times or more. The V call is TRBV6-5, the J call TRBJ2-2; 7 positions agree with TRBD1. This CDR3 spans 15 amino acids. Germline V gives CDR1 MNHEY, CDR2 SVGAGI. The V and J ends lost 4 bases and 3 bases, in that order; junction bases with no gene match: 5. CDR3 nucleotides: TGTGCCAGCAGTTTTGACAGGGTGTACACCGGGGAGCTGTTTTTT. Its translation is CASSFDRVYTGELFF.

This clonotype was recorded many times. The V call is TRBV20-1, the J call TRBJ2-5; possibly TRBD2 for D (6 bases). With 0 bases removed from V and 1 base from J, the gap between germline ends came to 9 bases. The germline gives CDR1 DFQATT, CDR2 SNEGSKA (reference sequence). There are 14 residues in the CDR3. CDR3 region: CSAREVRGQETQYF. The CDR3 coding sequence is TGCAGTGCTAGAGAGGTGCGGGGCCAAGAGACCCAGTACTTC.

This clonotype was detected ten times or more. The chain links TRBV19 to TRBJ2-4; D may correspond to TRBD1 or TRBD2 (6 bases each). Trimming stripped 8 bases from V and 9 bases from J, with 14 bases between. Germline CDR1 LNHDA, CDR2 SQIVND (reference sequence). The length of the CDR3 is 12 residues. The CDR3 region has the DNA TGTGCCAGTGGAGGGGGGCTGGGCATTCAGTACTTC. This encodes CASGGGLGIQYF.